The clone carrying this T cell receptor (beta chain) appeared a few times. The antigen is undetermined. Using a J-beta primer mix together with a sample-barcoded 5' primer, a second PCR was run for roughly 6 to 12 cycles. In TCRdb, the 5' RACE reads were re-called with MiXCR into one record per CDR3 protein. The data show about 1.4 million distinct CDR3 sequences, around 55% seen once. This specimen comes from a study of blood T cells in healthy people across ages. Across the study: Researchers report that template switching captured about one barcoded beta molecule per two T cells.

The CDR3 length is 15 residues. V lost 1 base and J lost 6; bases outside the gene matches: 5. Germline lookup yields CDR1 MNHEY and CDR2 SVGEGT. The study, taken as a whole, reports: There was a strong correlation between TCR beta diversity and naive T cell percentage.

Healthy Caucasian individuals from Russia aged 6 to 90 served as donors. The clonotype originates from a man aged 18 to 30 in good health. The sample consisted of blood. This chain connects TRBV6-2 or TRBV6-3 to TRBJ2-1, with TRBD2 matching 8 bases. For the CDR3, the DNA is TGTGCCAGCAGTTACTATGCCGGGACTAGCAATGAGCAGTTCTTC. Protein product: CASSYYAGTSNEQFF.